This TCR beta chain was documented in a study of brain T cells in children with intractable seizures. The germline V gene has CDR1 GTSNPN and CDR2 SVGIG (reference sequence). V was clipped by 0 bases and J by 7 bases, with 24 bases between them. The CDR3 is made up of 17 amino acids. Sequencing used immunoSEQ multiplex PCR; TCRdb keeps in-frame clones, though not all of them. The repertoire holds tens of thousands of clones, around 90% seen once, with approximately 24% in the top ten. V gene TRBV30 combines with J gene TRBJ1-2; D possibly corresponds to TRBD1 (6 bases). The sample in question was peripheral blood, obtained at surgery. The clonotype comes from a girl aged 2 to 10 with Rasmussen encephalitis and intractable seizures. The chain's CDR3 is CAWSVNGGGGRVVGYTF. The DNA of the CDR3 is TGTGCCTGGAGTGTAAACGGCGGGGGCGGAAGGGTCGTTGGCTACACCTTC.